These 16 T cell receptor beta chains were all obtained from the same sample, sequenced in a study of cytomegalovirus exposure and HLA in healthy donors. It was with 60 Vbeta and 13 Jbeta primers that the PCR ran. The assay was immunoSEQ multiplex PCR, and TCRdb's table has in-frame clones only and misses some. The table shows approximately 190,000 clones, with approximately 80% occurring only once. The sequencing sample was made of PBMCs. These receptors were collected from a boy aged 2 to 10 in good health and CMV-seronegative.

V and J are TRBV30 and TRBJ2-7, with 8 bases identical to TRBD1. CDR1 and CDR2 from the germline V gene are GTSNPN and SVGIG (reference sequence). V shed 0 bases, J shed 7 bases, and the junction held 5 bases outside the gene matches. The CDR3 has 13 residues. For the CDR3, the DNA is TGTGCCTGGAGTGTAGGACAGGGTATTGAGCAGTACTTC. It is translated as CAWSVGQGIEQYF.

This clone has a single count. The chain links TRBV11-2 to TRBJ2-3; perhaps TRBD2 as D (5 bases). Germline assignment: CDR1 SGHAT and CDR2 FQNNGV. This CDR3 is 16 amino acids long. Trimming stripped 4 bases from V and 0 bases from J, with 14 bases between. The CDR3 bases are TGTGCCAGCAGCTCCCGGGGTATTACTAGCACAGATACGCAGTATTTT. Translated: CASSSRGITSTDTQYF. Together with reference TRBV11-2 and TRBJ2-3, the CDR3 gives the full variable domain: EAGVAQSPRYKIIEKRQSVAFWCNPISGHATLYWYQQILGQGPKLLIQFQNNGVVDDSQLPKDRFSAERLKGVDSTLKIQPAKLEDSAVYLCASSSRGITSTDTQYFGPGTRLTVL.

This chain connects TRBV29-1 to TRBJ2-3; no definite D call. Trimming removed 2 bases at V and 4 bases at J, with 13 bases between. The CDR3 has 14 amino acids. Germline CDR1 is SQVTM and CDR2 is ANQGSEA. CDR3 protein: CSVERSQHPDTQYF. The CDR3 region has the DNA TGCAGCGTTGAACGATCACAACACCCAGATACGCAGTATTTT.

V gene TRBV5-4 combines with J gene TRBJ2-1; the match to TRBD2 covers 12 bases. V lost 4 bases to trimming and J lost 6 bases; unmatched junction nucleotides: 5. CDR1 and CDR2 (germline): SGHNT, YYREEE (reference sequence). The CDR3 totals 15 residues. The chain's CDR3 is CASSPRTSGINEQFF. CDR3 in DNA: TGTGCCAGCAGCCCCAGGACTAGCGGGATCAATGAGCAGTTCTTC.

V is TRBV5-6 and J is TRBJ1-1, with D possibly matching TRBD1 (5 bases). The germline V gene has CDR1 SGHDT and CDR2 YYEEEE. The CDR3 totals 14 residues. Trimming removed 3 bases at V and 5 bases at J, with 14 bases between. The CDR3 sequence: CASSSSWGRTEAFF. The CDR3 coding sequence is TGTGCCAGCAGCTCCTCCTGGGGGAGGACTGAAGCTTTCTTT.

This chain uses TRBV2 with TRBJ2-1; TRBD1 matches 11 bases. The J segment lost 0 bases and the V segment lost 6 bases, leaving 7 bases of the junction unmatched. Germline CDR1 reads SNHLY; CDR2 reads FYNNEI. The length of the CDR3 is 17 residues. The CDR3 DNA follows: TGTGCCAGCAGCGTATGGGACAGGGGGAGCTCCTACAATGAGCAGTTCTTC. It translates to CASSVWDRGSSYNEQFF.

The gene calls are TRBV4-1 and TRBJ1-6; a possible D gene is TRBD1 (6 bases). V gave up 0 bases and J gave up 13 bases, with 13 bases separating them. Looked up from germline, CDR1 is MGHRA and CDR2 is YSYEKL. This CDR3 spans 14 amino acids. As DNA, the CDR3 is TGCGCCAGCAGCCAAGAGGACAGTCCTTGGCCCCTCCACTTT. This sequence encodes CASSQEDSPWPLHF.

The chain's CDR3 is CAWSVKLGGGTEAFF. DNA of the CDR3: TGTGCCTGGAGTGTAAAATTAGGGGGGGGGACTGAAGCTTTCTTT. The J gene is TRBJ1-1, the V gene TRBV30; D is perhaps TRBD1 (6 bases). The CDR3 sequence is 15 residues long. V lost 0 bases and J lost 5, with 16 bases in between. Germline loops: CDR1 GTSNPN, CDR2 SVGIG (reference sequence).

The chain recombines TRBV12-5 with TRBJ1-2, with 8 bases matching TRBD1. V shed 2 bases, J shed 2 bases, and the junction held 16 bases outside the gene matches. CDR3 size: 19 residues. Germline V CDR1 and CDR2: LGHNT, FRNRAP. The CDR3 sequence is CASGLPNTGQGAFNYGYTF. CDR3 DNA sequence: TGTGCTAGTGGTTTGCCAAACACCGGACAGGGCGCCTTCAACTATGGCTACACCTTC.

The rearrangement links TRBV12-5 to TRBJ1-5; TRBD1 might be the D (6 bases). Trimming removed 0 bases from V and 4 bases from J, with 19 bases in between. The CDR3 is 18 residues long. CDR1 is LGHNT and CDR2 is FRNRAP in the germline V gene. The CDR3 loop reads CASGLVHGIGQPNQPQHF. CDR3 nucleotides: TGTGCTAGTGGTTTGGTACACGGTATAGGACAGCCTAATCAGCCCCAGCATTTT.

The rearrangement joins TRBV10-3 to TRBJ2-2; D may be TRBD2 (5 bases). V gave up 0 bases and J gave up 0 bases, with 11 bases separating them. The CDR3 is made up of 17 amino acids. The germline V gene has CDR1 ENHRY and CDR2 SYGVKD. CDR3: CAISESGVIANTGELFF. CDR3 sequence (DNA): TGTGCCATCAGTGAGTCCGGGGTGATCGCGAACACCGGGGAGCTGTTTTTT.

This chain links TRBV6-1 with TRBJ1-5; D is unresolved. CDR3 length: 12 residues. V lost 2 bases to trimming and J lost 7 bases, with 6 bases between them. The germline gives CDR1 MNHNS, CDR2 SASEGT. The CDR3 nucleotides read TGTGCCAGCAGTGAACTAGAGCAGCCCCAGCATTTT. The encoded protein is CASSELEQPQHF.

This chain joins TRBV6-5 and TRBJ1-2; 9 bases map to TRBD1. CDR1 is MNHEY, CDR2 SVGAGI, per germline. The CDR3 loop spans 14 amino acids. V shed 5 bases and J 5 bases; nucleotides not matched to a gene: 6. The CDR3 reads CASSPGQGVYGYTF. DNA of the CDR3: TGTGCCAGCAGTCCGGGACAGGGTGTTTATGGCTACACCTTC.

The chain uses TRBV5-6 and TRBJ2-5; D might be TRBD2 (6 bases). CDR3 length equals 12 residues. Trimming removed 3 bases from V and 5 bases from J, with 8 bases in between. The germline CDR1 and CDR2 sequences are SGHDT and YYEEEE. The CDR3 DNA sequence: TGTGCCAGCAGCTCGGGGGAGGAGACCCAGTACTTC. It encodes CASSSGEETQYF. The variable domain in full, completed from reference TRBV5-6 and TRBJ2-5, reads DAGVTQSPTHLIKTRGQQVTLRCSPKSGHDTVSWYQQALGQGPQFIFQYYEEEERQRGNFPDRFSGHQFPNYSSELNVNALLLGDSALYLCASSSGEETQYFGPGTRLLVL.

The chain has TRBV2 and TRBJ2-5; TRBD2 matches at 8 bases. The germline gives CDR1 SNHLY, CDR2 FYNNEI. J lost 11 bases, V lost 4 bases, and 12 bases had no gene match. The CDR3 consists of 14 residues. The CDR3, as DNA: TGTGCCAGCAGTGTTGGCGGGGGGTGGGAGGAGCAGTACTTC. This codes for CASSVGGGWEEQYF.

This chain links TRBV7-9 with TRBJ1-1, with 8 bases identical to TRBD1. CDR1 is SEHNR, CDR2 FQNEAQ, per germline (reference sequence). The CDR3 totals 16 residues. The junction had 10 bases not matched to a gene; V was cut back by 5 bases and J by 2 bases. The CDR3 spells CASSPQGGNRNTEAFF. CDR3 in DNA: TGTGCCAGCAGCCCACAGGGGGGGAATCGCAACACTGAAGCTTTCTTT.